A selection of T cell receptor beta chains follows, all from one sample in a study of regulatory T cells in long-lasting Graves disease. TCRdb used MiXCR to reprocess the multiplex PCR reads, holding one entry per CDR3 protein. The table includes approximately 500,000 distinct CDR3 sequences, 20% to 25% detected once. Source: peripheral blood mononuclear cells (PBMCs), taken when the disease was refractory, from a patient treated with antithyroid drugs. These receptors all stem from a female donor with Graves disease. Both conserved end residues are part of each CDR3. The D gene is left open where the match is weak. Size values are once, few and many counts, or a class for expanded clones, and some rows have none.

few,TRBV3-1,15,-,TRBJ1-2,TGTGCCAGCAGCCAAGATTTCCCAGTTAACTATGGCTACACCTTC,CASSQDFPVNYGYTF
-,TRBV12-3/TRBV12-4,12,-,TRBJ2-1,TGTGCCAGCAGTCCAACTCTGCATGAGCAGTTCTTC,CASSPTLHEQFF
many,TRBV12-3/TRBV12-4,13,-,TRBJ2-1,TGTGCCAGCAGTTCCCCCCCTAGCGATGAGCAGTTCTTC,CASSSPPSDEQFF
-,TRBV7-8,18,-,TRBJ2-2,TGTGCCAGCAGCTTAGGGGTTTTGCGTACCGCGAACACCGGGGAGCTGTTTTTT,CASSLGVLRTANTGELFF
-,TRBV11-2,21,-,TRBJ1-6,TGTGCCAGCAGCTTAGGATCGATTCTGGACACTCGGAAAACCTATAATTCACCCCTCCACTTT,CASSLGSILDTRKTYNSPLHF
few,TRBV14,15,-,TRBJ1-4,TGTGCCAGCAGCCAAAGTGGGGTAACTAATGAAAAACTGTTTTTT,CASSQSGVTNEKLFF
-,TRBV28,21,TRBD2,TRBJ2-3,TGTGCCAGCAGTTTAGAGGCCTCAGGACTAGCGGGAGGGCCGAGCGCAGATACGCAGTATTTT,CASSLEASGLAGGPSADTQYF
many,TRBV28,14,-,TRBJ1-5,TGTGCCAGCAGTTTCATGGAAATCAATCAGCCCCAGCATTTT,CASSFMEINQPQHF
many,TRBV28,16,-,TRBJ2-7,TGTGCCAGCAGTTCCTACTCCGGGACGTTCTCCTACGGGCAGTACTTC,CASSSYSGTFSYGQYF
many,TRBV29-1,13,TRBD1,TRBJ1-2,TGCAGCGTGAGGACAGGGGGGAACTATGGCTACACCTTC,CSVRTGGNYGYTF
few,TRBV5-4,15,-,TRBJ1-2,TGTGCCAGCAGCCGTTCGCTAGACAGGTTTTATGGCTACACCTTC,CASSRSLDRFYGYTF
-,TRBV10-3,17,-,TRBJ1-1,TGTGCCATCAGTGAACGGGCGAGCGGGCTCATGAACACTGAAGCTTTCTTT,CAISERASGLMNTEAFF
many,TRBV5-1,14,TRBD1,TRBJ1-1,TGCGCCAGCAGCTTGGAGAGGGGGCGGACTGAAGCTTTCTTT,CASSLERGRTEAFF
-,TRBV29-1,12,-,TRBJ2-5,TGTAGCGTTGATGGGCTCCAAGAGACCCAGTACTTC,CSVDGLQETQYF
-,TRBV3-1,14,-,TRBJ2-5,TGTGCCAGCAGACCCCCGGCGGGGCAAGAGACCCAGTACTTC,CASRPPAGQETQYF
few,TRBV6-5,14,TRBD1,TRBJ2-7,TGTGCCAGCAGTTACTGGGACAGGGTCCACGAGCAGTACTTC,CASSYWDRVHEQYF
many,TRBV6-5,17,-,TRBJ2-2,TGTGCCAGCAGTTACTCCGGGGCCCTTGCGAACACCGGGGAGCTGTTTTTT,CASSYSGALANTGELFF
-,TRBV6-5,16,-,TRBJ2-5,TGTGCCAGCAGTTCTCCCCAGGGGCGTATCCAAGAGACCCAGTACTTC,CASSSPQGRIQETQYF
few,TRBV27,16,TRBD1,TRBJ2-7,TGTGCCAGCAAAAAATCGGACAGGGGACGGGTCTACGAGCAGTACTTC,CASKKSDRGRVYEQYF
few,TRBV27,15,-,TRBJ1-4,TGTGCCAGCAGTTTTGGTGGACCGTCCTCTTTAAGACTGTTTTTT,CASSFGGPSSLRLFF
-,TRBV28,16,-,TRBJ2-7,TGTGCCAGCAGTGACCTAGTTTTGGAGTTCCCCTACGAGCAGTACTTC,CASSDLVLEFPYEQYF
-,TRBV19,16,-,TRBJ1-1,TGTGCCAGTAGGCGCGAATGGGGGGGAAAGAACACTGAAGCTTTCTTT,CASRREWGGKNTEAFF
many,TRBV7-3,14,-,TRBJ1-1,TGTGCCAGCAGCTTAAACCCAGGGCCTGGAGAAGCTTTCTTT,CASSLNPGPGEAFF
-,TRBV3-1,16,-,TRBJ1-1,TGTGCCAGCAGCCACCGCCTCATAAGGGGGAACACTGAAGCTTTCTTT,CASSHRLIRGNTEAFF
few,TRBV20-1,14,TRBD1,TRBJ2-2,TGCAGTGCTACACGGGACAGGGGAACCGGGGAGCTGTTTTTT,CSATRDRGTGELFF
few,TRBV20-1,13,-,TRBJ1-4,TGCAGTGCTAGAAAGAGGGCGGCCGAAAAACTGTTTTTT,CSARKRAAEKLFF
few,TRBV3-1,15,-,TRBJ2-7,TGTGCCAGCAGCCGTAGGGGGTGGAGCTCCTACGAGCAGTACTTC,CASSRRGWSSYEQYF
many,TRBV12-3/TRBV12-4,14,-,TRBJ1-3,TGTGCCAGCACTCTCCGCGGCTCTGGAAACACCATATATTTT,CASTLRGSGNTIYF
few,TRBV3-1,15,-,TRBJ1-1,TGTGCCAGCAGCCTAATCCCCCTGTCGGGCACTGAAGCTTTCTTT,CASSLIPLSGTEAFF
many,TRBV5-1,13,-,TRBJ1-2,TGCGCCAGCAGCAAGGGCCGAACCTGGGGCTACACCTTC,CASSKGRTWGYTF
few,TRBV29-1,13,-,TRBJ2-4,TGCAGCGTTGGGCAGCTAGCCAAAAACATTCAGTACTTC,CSVGQLAKNIQYF
-,TRBV5-1,14,TRBD2,TRBJ2-7,TGCGCCAGCAGCCACATAGCGGGGGGCCACGAGCAGTACTTC,CASSHIAGGHEQYF
-,TRBV28,16,-,TRBJ2-6,TGTGCCAGCAGTTACTCAGGGATTTCTGGGGCCAACGTCCTGACTTTC,CASSYSGISGANVLTF
-,TRBV12-3/TRBV12-4,11,-,TRBJ2-2,TGTGCCAGCGACACGTCCGGGGAGCTGTTTTTT,CASDTSGELFF
-,TRBV18,16,-,TRBJ2-5,TGTGCCAGCTCACCAAGCCCTTCGACGGCACAAGAGACCCAGTACTTC,CASSPSPSTAQETQYF
few,TRBV12-3/TRBV12-4,16,-,TRBJ1-1,TGTGCCAGCAGTCCCAGACAGTTAAACATGAACACTGAAGCTTTCTTT,CASSPRQLNMNTEAFF
many,TRBV28,16,-,TRBJ1-4,TGTGCCAGCAGGGGAAGAGAATTTGCAACTAATGAAAAACTGTTTTTT,CASRGREFATNEKLFF
-,TRBV9,15,-,TRBJ2-7,TGTGCCAGCAGCGCGGGGGGGACAGGGATATACGAGCAGTACTTC,CASSAGGTGIYEQYF
few,TRBV20-1,16,TRBD2,TRBJ2-1,TGCAGTGCTCCCCGGACTAGCGGGAGAATTAGTAATGAGCAGTTCTTC,CSAPRTSGRISNEQFF
few,TRBV10-2,13,TRBD2,TRBJ2-7,TGCGCCAGCAGCGAATCGGGACTAACGGTACTGTACTTC,CASSESGLTVLYF
-,TRBV19,14,-,TRBJ2-5,TGTGCCAGTAGTTCCGGGACGGCAAAAGAGACCCAGTACTTC,CASSSGTAKETQYF
-,TRBV4-1,20,TRBD1,TRBJ2-2,TGCGCCAGCAGCCAAGAGCCTCCGGGACAGGGGGATATGTGGACCGGGGAGCTGTTTTTT,CASSQEPPGQGDMWTGELFF
-,TRBV4-2,16,-,TRBJ1-4,TGTGCCAGCAGCCAAGAACGGCCCACCAGGGGTGAAAAACTGTTTTTT,CASSQERPTRGEKLFF
many,TRBV2,17,-,TRBJ1-1,TGTGCCAGCAGTGCCGAGGAGGAGAATGGTGGGGACACTGAAGCTTTCTTT,CASSAEEENGGDTEAFF
-,TRBV3-1,15,-,TRBJ2-5,TGTGCCAGCAGCCAAGATTGGCTTCGGTTGGAGACCCAGTACTTC,CASSQDWLRLETQYF
-,TRBV6-2/TRBV6-3,15,TRBD1,TRBJ2-7,TGTGCCAGCAAGTATTTGGGGACAGGGGACTACGAGCAGTACTTC,CASKYLGTGDYEQYF
many,TRBV7-2,13,-,TRBJ2-7,TGTGCCAGCAGTAATACCGGCTCCTACGAGCAGTACTTC,CASSNTGSYEQYF
-,TRBV5-1,16,TRBD1,TRBJ1-1,TGCGCCAGCAGCTTGGGTGGGACAGGGCTGGGCACTGAAGCTTTCTTT,CASSLGGTGLGTEAFF
many,TRBV28,13,-,TRBJ1-5,TGTGCCAGCAGCCAGCCGGGGAGCCAGCCCCAGCATTTT,CASSQPGSQPQHF
-,TRBV14,14,TRBD1,TRBJ1-2,TGTGCCAGCAGCCAGGGACAGGGCTTATATGGCTACACCTTC,CASSQGQGLYGYTF
few,TRBV20-1,14,TRBD1,TRBJ1-2,TGCAGTGCTAGGACAGGGTTGGTGAACTATGGCTACACCTTC,CSARTGLVNYGYTF
-,TRBV7-3,16,TRBD2,TRBJ2-2,TGTGCCAGCAGCCCTCTGTCGGGGGGGCCACCCGGGGAGCTGTTTTTT,CASSPLSGGPPGELFF
few,TRBV7-2,12,TRBD1,TRBJ2-7,TGTGCCAGCAGCACGACAGGGAGAGAGCAGTACTTC,CASSTTGREQYF
-,TRBV20-1,17,-,TRBJ2-3,TGCAGTGCTAGAGATGGGGTTCGACTCCAGTTCACAGATACGCAGTATTTT,CSARDGVRLQFTDTQYF